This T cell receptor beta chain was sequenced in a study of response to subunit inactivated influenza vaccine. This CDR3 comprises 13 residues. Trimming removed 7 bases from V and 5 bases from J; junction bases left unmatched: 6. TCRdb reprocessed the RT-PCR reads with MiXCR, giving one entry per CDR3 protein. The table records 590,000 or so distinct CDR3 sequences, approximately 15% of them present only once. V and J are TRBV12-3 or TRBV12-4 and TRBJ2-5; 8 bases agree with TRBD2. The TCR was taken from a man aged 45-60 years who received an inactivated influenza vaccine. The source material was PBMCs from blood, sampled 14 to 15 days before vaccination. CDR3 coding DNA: TGTGCCAGCACCCGGACTAGCTATGAGACCCAGTACTTC. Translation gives CASTRTSYETQYF.